This record covers a single TCR beta chain. What it binds is unknown. The entry originates in a study of OX40 agonist ivuxolimab in advanced cancers. About the research overall: With a range of about 23 to 90, age averaged approximately 60 years, and 65% to 85% were male. Study-wide results and caveats: Clonal expansion by week 6 occurred in CD4+ and CD8+ blood T cells (at 0.1 to 3.0 mg/kg). Those patients achieving a partial response at 0.1-3.0 mg/kg showed among the lowest clonal expansion. Low levels of normalized T-cell clonal expansion also appeared in some nonresponders.

Data came from immunoSEQ multiplex PCR; TCRdb stores just in-frame clones and leaves some out. Of 70,000 or so clones listed, roughly nine tenths are singletons. CDR3 length: 14 amino acids. Per germline, CDR1 SGHDT and CDR2 YYEEEE. V was trimmed by 0 bases and J by 1 base, leaving 7 bases between them. The chain combines TRBV5-6 with TRBJ1-1; the D is unclear. The source is an adult with an advanced solid tumor such as melanoma, head and neck, liver or kidney cancer. The sequencing used CD4+ or CD8+ T cells sorted from blood, collected in a trial of the OX40 agonist ivuxolimab. The CDR3 protein is CASSLGWANTEAFF. CDR3 bases: TGTGCCAGCAGCTTGGGCTGGGCGAACACTGAAGCTTTCTTT.